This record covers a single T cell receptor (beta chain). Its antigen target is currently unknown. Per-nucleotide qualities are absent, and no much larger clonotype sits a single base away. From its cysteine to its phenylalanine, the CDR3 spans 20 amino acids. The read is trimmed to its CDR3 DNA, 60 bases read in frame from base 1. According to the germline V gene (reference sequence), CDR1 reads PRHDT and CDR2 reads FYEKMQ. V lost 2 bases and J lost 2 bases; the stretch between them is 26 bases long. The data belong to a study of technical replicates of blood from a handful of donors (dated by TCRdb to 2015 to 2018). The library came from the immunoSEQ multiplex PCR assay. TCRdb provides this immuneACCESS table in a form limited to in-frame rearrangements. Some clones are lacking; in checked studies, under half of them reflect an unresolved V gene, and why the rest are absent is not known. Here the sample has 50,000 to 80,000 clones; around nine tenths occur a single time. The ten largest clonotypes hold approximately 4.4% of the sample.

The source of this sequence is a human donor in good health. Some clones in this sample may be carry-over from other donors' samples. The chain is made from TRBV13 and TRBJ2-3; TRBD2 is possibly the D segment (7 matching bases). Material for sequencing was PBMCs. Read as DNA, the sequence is TGTGCCAGCAGCTTAACCCGGGGGCTAGCGGCCGACTATCCCACAGATACGCAGTATTTT. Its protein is CASSLTRGLAADYPTDTQYF.